The TCR beta chain described here comes from a study of T-cell reconstitution after alpha-beta-depleted transplantation in children. Trimming took 6 bases from V and 5 from J, leaving 25 bases between them. Germline-derived CDR1 and CDR2 are DFQATT and SNEGSKA (reference sequence). The CDR3 is 16 amino acids. As it was prepared, the TCRbeta library received unique molecular identifiers. MiXCR, applied by TCRdb to the PCR reads, yields one record per CDR3 protein. This table holds a few hundred thousand distinct CDR3 sequences, 9.5% to 15% found once. This clonotype was found a few times. The starting material was PBMCs from the stem cell graft donor, obtained from the stem cell graft. The chain employs TRBV20-1 and TRBJ2-5, with a tentative D call TRBD1 (5 bases). The receptor was isolated from a human donor who donated a stem cell graft to a child with combined immunodeficiency. CDR3 region: CSATTPSDIFYETQYF. DNA for the CDR3: TGCAGTGCCACCACCCCATCGGACATTTTTTATGAGACCCAGTACTTC.